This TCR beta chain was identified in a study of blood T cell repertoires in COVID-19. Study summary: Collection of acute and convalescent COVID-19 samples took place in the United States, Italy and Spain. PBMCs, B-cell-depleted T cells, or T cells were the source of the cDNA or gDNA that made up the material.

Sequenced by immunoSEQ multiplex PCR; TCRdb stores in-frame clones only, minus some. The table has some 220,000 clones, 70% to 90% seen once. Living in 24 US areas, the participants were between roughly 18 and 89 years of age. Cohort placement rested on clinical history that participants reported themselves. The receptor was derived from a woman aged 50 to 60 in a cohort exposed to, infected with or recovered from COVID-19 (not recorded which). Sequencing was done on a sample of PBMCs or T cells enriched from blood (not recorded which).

The CDR3 bases are TGCAGCGTTGGCAGGAACACTGAAGCTTTCTTT. This gives the protein CSVGRNTEAFF. The J gene is TRBJ1-1, the V gene TRBV29-1; D not certain. Germline V gene lookup returns CDR1 SQVTM and CDR2 ANQGSEA. The V end was cut by 4 bases, the J end by 1 base, with 4 bases between. This CDR3 contains 11 residues.